A selection of T cell receptor beta chains follows, all from one sample in a study of vaccination effects on CD4 cells after COVID-19. Clones were read by immunoSEQ multiplex PCR, and TCRdb kept only the in-frame ones, dropping some. In the table there are around 62,000 clones, 70% to 75% of which are singletons. These receptors' antigens are unknown. The sample was CD4+ T cells from PBMCs cultured without peptide, taken after COVID-19 vaccination. Every receptor here comes from a human donor who received a COVID-19 vaccine. Both conserved end residues are part of each CDR3. A D gene is named only where the DNA matches it firmly. Some rows mark clone size as missing; the rest say once, few, many or name a class of expanded clone.

TRBJ1-1,.,TRBV25-1,.,TGTGCCAGCAGTCGCCCAGGGATGAACACTGAAGCTTTCTTT,CASSRPGMNTEAFF
TRBJ2-5,.,TRBV2,.,TGTGCCAGCACGAGAGAAACAGGGCCCCCCAGGACCCAGTACTTC,CASTRETGPPRTQYF
TRBJ2-3,.,TRBV19,.,TGTGCCAGTTCGGGACCCCCAGTGTGGGATACGCAGTATTTT,CASSGPPVWDTQYF
TRBJ2-1,.,TRBV24-1,TRBD1,TGTGCCACCAGTGACGAGGGACAGGGGTACAATGAGCAGTTCTTC,CATSDEGQGYNEQFF
TRBJ1-2,few,TRBV7-2,.,TGTGCCAGCAGCAGCGACCTCGGTGGCTACACCTTC,CASSSDLGGYTF
TRBJ2-5,.,TRBV7-2,.,TGTGCCAGCAGCTTATATTCTGGCGAGACCCAGTACTTC,CASSLYSGETQYF
TRBJ1-3,.,TRBV13,.,TGTGCCAGCAGCTTGAGAGCTAGACCGTCCCTCAGCTCTGGAAACACCATATATTTT,CASSLRARPSLSSGNTIYF
TRBJ1-1,few,TRBV28,.,TGTGCCAGCCCCAGGGACCGCGCGGGTACGAACACTGAAGCTTTCTTT,CASPRDRAGTNTEAFF
TRBJ2-1,.,TRBV28,TRBD2,TGTGCCAGCAGTTTACCTAGCGGGTCCGATGAGCAGTTCTTC,CASSLPSGSDEQFF
TRBJ1-6,.,TRBV15,.,TGTGCCACCAGCAGAGAACAGGGCTATAATTCACCCCTCCACTTT,CATSREQGYNSPLHF
TRBJ2-3,.,TRBV18,.,TGTGCCAGCTCACCACTCCCCTCGTCGGCGGGGGCCACAGATACGCAGTATTTT,CASSPLPSSAGATDTQYF
TRBJ1-5,.,TRBV6-5,.,TGTGCCAGCAGTTACTCGCGGGGGGAAAATCAGCCCCAGCATTTT,CASSYSRGENQPQHF
TRBJ2-2,.,TRBV6-4,.,TGTGCCAGCAGTGCACTCGGAGGGCAGGGGACCGGGGAGCTGTTTTTT,CASSALGGQGTGELFF
TRBJ2-3,.,TRBV19,.,TGTGCCAGTAGTATCGCAGGAACAGATACGCAGTATTTT,CASSIAGTDTQYF
TRBJ1-1,.,TRBV9,.,TGTGCCAGCAGCGTAGATCTGGGGGCGAGCACTGAAGCTTTCTTT,CASSVDLGASTEAFF
TRBJ2-5,.,TRBV5-1,TRBD2,TGCGCCAGCTTCCGGGAGGGGGAGACCCAGTACTTC,CASFREGETQYF
TRBJ1-2,.,TRBV4-3,TRBD1,TGCGCCAGCAGCCAAGAAGTGGGACAGGGCGCCTATGGCTACACCTTC,CASSQEVGQGAYGYTF
TRBJ1-2,.,TRBV19,TRBD1,TGTGCCAGTAGTATAATCGAGACAGGGAATTATGGCTACACCTTC,CASSIIETGNYGYTF
TRBJ2-2,once,TRBV7-3,TRBD1,TGTGCCAGCAGCTTAATGCCAGGGGGCGCGGACACCGGGGAGCTGTTTTTT,CASSLMPGGADTGELFF
TRBJ2-1,.,TRBV24-1,TRBD1,TGTGCCACCTCCTCCCCCCCTGGGACAGCCGTGAATGAGCAGTTCTTC,CATSSPPGTAVNEQFF